Detailed here is one T cell receptor (beta chain). CDR3 length: 13 residues. V lost 1 base and J 3 bases, leaving 9 bases between the germline ends. Germline values: CDR1 GTSNPN, CDR2 SVGIG (reference sequence). This sample was taken from a study of blood T cell repertoires in COVID-19. Whole-study context: Spain, Italy and the United States supplied samples that represented acute and convalescent COVID-19.

TCRdb's table, derived via immunoSEQ multiplex PCR, lists solely in-frame clones and lacks some. Of a few hundred thousand clones listed, approximately 88% were seen once; the top ten hold 0.7%. Sequencing was carried out using peripheral blood. This chain connects TRBV30 to TRBJ1-1, with D tentatively TRBD1 (5 bases). The sequence derives from a human donor in a cohort sampled during active COVID-19. The CDR3 coding sequence is TGTGCCTGGAGTGCGGACAAGTACACTGAAGCTTTCTTT. Residues: CAWSADKYTEAFF. The entire variable domain, with the rest obtained from reference TRBV30 and TRBJ1-1, is as follows: SQTIHQWPATLVQPVGSPLSLECTVEGTSNPNLYWYRQAAGRGLQLLFYSVGIGQISSEVPQNLSASRPQDRQFILSSKKLLLSDSGFYLCAWSADKYTEAFFGQGTRLTVV.